These 16 T cell receptor beta chains share one sample of origin, sequenced in a study of blood T cell repertoires in COVID-19. Libraries were prepared by immunoSEQ multiplex PCR; TCRdb keeps only in-frame clonotypes and omits some of them. The sample shows 300,000 to 400,000 clones, around 89% of them seen only once. Sequenced: PBMCs or T cells enriched from blood (not recorded which). Receptor source: a man aged 18 to 29 who had recovered from COVID-19.

V and J are TRBV5-1 and TRBJ1-4; D is unclear. With 4 bases removed from V and 7 bases from J, the gap between germline ends came to 14 bases. Germline assignment: CDR1 SGHRS and CDR2 YFSETQ. The CDR3 spans 14 residues. CDR3 sequence (DNA): TGCGCCAGCAGCGAGGGTATTGGAGGTGAAAAACTGTTTTTT. Translating gives CASSEGIGGEKLFF.

V is TRBV10-3 and J is TRBJ1-1; D gene ambiguous. Germline V lookup: CDR1 ENHRY, CDR2 SYGVKD. V was trimmed by 4 bases and J by 7 bases, leaving 10 bases between them. The CDR3 is 12 residues long. Written as DNA, the CDR3 is TGTGCCATCAGTGGTGGAGGGCGTGAAGCTTTCTTT. This sequence encodes CAISGGGREAFF.

The V and J genes are TRBV4-2 and TRBJ1-5; maybe TRBD1 (5 bases). V was shortened by 1 base and J by 6 bases, with 7 bases between the two germline ends. Germline lookup yields CDR1 LGHNA and CDR2 YNFKEQ. This CDR3 comprises 13 residues. The CDR3 sequence: CASSQVGAQPQHF. The DNA for the CDR3 is TGTGCCAGCAGCCAAGTAGGGGCTCAGCCCCAGCATTTT.

This clone was observed a single time. The chain uses TRBV12-1 and TRBJ1-3; TRBD1, the D gene given by the table, was not confirmed from the DNA. TRBV12-1 is tagged as a pseudogene. There are 15 residues in the CDR3. The CDR3 coding sequence is TGTGCCAGCAGCTCTCAGGGGCCCTCTGGAAACACCATATATTTT. This translates into CASSSQGPSGNTIYF.

The chain combines TRBV5-4 with TRBJ2-4; 7 positions match TRBD1. J lost 1 base, V lost 3 bases, and 1 base had no gene match. Germline assignment: CDR1 SGHNT and CDR2 YYREEE (reference sequence). The CDR3 has 14 residues. The CDR3 DNA reads TGTGCCAGCAGCTCACAGGGGGCCAAAAACATTCAGTACTTC. Translation gives CASSSQGAKNIQYF.

This chain connects TRBV6-6 to TRBJ2-7; 12 bases are shared with TRBD1. J lost 9 bases, V lost 5 bases, and 8 bases had no gene match. Germline CDR1 MNHNY, CDR2 SVGAGI (reference sequence). The length of the CDR3 is 14 residues. CDR3 sequence reads: CASSTGTGGLGQYF. CDR3 bases: TGTGCCAGCAGTACCGGGACAGGGGGCCTAGGGCAGTACTTC.

The V gene is TRBV4-1, the J gene TRBJ2-7, with 7 bases fitting TRBD2. The CDR3 has 14 amino acids. J was trimmed by 6 bases and V by 1 base; bases with no gene match: 6. Germline assignment: CDR1 MGHRA and CDR2 YSYEKL. CDR3 sequence reads: CASSQVETSSEQYF. CDR3 nucleotides: TGCGCCAGCAGCCAAGTAGAGACTAGCAGCGAGCAGTACTTC.

CDR3 in DNA: TGTGCCAGCAGCGTAGTTGGTGCGGTTCAAGAGACCCAGTACTTC. Encoded protein: CASSVVGAVQETQYF. The chain couples TRBV9 to TRBJ2-5; no firm D call. From germline, CDR1 is SGDLS and CDR2 YYNGEE. V dropped 0 bases and J dropped 2 bases, with 11 bases sitting between them. The CDR3 runs 15 residues.

The chain carries TRBV5-1 and TRBJ1-2, with D tentatively TRBD1 (6 bases). CDR1 SGHRS and CDR2 YFSETQ come from the germline V gene. The ends were cut back, 4 bases at V and 8 bases at J, with 18 bases in the middle. This CDR3 has 14 amino acids. The CDR3 DNA is TGCGCCAGCAGCCGGGACACAGATGCTTGGGGCTACACCTTC. As protein: CASSRDTDAWGYTF.

The sample holds one count of this clone. The rearrangement joins TRBV2 to TRBJ1-2, with D hard to call. The germline gives CDR1 SNHLY, CDR2 FYNNEI. V lost 6 bases to trimming and J lost 7 bases, with 15 bases between them. The length of the CDR3 is 13 residues. The CDR3 sequence: CASSAESRTGYTF. CDR3 coding DNA: TGTGCCAGCAGCGCGGAGAGTCGTACTGGCTACACCTTC.

V is TRBV19 and J is TRBJ1-3, with D possibly being TRBD1 (6 bases). With 5 bases removed from V and 4 bases from J, the gap between germline ends came to 15 bases. The V gene's germline CDR1 is LNHDA and CDR2 SQIVND (reference sequence). CDR3 length: 15 amino acids. The CDR3 reads CASSSAGVGGNTIYF. The CDR3 region has the DNA TGTGCCAGTAGTTCAGCAGGGGTAGGCGGAAACACCATATATTTT. The full variable domain, rest sourced from reference TRBV19 and TRBJ1-3, is DGGITQSPKYLFRKEGQNVTLSCEQNLNHDAMYWYRQDPGQGLRLIYYSQIVNDFQKGDIAEGYSVSREKKESFPLTVTSAQKNPTAFYLCASSSAGVGGNTIYFGEGSWLTVV.

For this clone: Other DNA sequences from this sample encode an identical CDR3 as well. The CDR3, as DNA: TGTGCCAGTAGTTCCGGGACAGGGGTCAATGAGCAGTTCTTC. Amino acids: CASSSGTGVNEQFF. The chain uses TRBV19 and TRBJ2-1; the match to TRBD1 covers 10 bases. Germline values: CDR1 LNHDA, CDR2 SQIVND (reference sequence). There are 14 residues in the CDR3. With V trimmed by 5 bases and J by 6 bases, 4 bases remained unmatched.

This clone has just one count. The V call is TRBV3-1 (or the pseudogene TRBV3-2), the J call TRBJ2-5, with D possibly matching TRBD2 (7 bases). CDR1 LGHDT and CDR2 YNNKEL come from the germline V gene (reference sequence). V gave up 4 bases and J gave up 5 bases, with 23 bases separating them. The CDR3 totals 17 residues. This chain's CDR3 is CASSPRGRGGRLETQYF. CDR3 sequence (DNA): TGTGCCAGCAGCCCCCGCGGTAGGGGGGGGCGGTTGGAGACCCAGTACTTC.

This clone was observed once. This chain links TRBV28 with TRBJ2-7, with a tentative D call TRBD2 (5 bases). Trimming took off 3 bases at V and 3 bases at J, with 12 bases between the two ends. This CDR3 region has 14 residues. The V gene's germline CDR1 is MDHEN and CDR2 SYDVKM. The CDR3 sequence is CASSFSTRIYEQYF. The DNA for the CDR3 is TGTGCCAGCAGTTTCAGCACTAGGATCTACGAGCAGTACTTC.

This sequence joins TRBV11-2 and TRBJ2-1; D perhaps matches TRBD1 (5 bases). This CDR3 has 15 amino acids. Trimming pared 4 bases from V and 6 bases from J, leaving 16 bases between. Germline values: CDR1 SGHAT, CDR2 FQNNGV. In DNA, the CDR3 is TGTGCCAGCAGCTCACGACACGACAGCAGCAATGAGCAGTTCTTC. Amino acid sequence: CASSSRHDSSNEQFF.

The chain is built from TRBV9 and TRBJ2-3; 12 nucleotides match TRBD2. Trimming at V came to 1 base and at J to 4 bases, leaving 1 base not matched to a gene. CDR1 and CDR2 from the germline V gene are SGDLS and YYNGEE. This CDR3 contains 15 residues. In DNA, the CDR3 is TGTGCCAGCAGCGTAAGACTAGCGGGAGCAGATACGCAGTATTTT. Translated: CASSVRLAGADTQYF.